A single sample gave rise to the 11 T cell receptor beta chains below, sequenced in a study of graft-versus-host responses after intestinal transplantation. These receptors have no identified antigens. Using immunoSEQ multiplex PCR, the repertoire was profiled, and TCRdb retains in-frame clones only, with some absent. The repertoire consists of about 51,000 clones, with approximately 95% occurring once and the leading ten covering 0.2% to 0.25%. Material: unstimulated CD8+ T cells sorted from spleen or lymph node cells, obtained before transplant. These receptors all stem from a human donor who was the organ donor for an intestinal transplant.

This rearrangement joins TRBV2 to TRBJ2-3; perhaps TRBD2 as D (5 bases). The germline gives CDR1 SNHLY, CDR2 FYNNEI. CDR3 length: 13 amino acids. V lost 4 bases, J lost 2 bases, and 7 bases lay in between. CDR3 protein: CASSVAFTDTQYF. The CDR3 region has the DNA TGTGCCAGCAGTGTAGCGTTCACAGATACGCAGTATTTT.

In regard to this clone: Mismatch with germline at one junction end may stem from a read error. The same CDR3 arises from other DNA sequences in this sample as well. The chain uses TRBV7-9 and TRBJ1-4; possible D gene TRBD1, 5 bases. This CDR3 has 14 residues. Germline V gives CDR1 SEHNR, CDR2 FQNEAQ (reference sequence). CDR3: CASSFSAGQEKLFF. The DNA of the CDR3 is TGCGCCAGCAGCTTTTCCGCGGGGCAGGAAAAACTGTTTTTT.

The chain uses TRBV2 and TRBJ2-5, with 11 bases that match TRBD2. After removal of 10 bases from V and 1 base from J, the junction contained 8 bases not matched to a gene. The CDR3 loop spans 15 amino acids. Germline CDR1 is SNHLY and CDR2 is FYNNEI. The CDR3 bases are TGTGCCATCGGGCTACTAGCGGGGGCCCAAGAGACCCAGTACTTC. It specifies CAIGLLAGAQETQYF.

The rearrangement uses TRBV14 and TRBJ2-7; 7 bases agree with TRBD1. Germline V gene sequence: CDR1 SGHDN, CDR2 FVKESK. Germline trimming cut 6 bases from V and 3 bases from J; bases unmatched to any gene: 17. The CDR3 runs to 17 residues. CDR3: CASSPFPGTVAVYEQYF. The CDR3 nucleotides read TGTGCCAGCAGTCCATTTCCCGGGACAGTCGCTGTCTACGAGCAGTACTTC.

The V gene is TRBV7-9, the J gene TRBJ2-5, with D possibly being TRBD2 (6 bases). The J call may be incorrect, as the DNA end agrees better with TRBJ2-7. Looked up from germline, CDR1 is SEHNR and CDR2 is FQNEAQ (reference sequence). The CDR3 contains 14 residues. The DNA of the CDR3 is TGTGCCAGCAGCTTGACCCGTGGGGGGTACGAGCAGTACTTC. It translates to CASSLTRGGYEQYF.

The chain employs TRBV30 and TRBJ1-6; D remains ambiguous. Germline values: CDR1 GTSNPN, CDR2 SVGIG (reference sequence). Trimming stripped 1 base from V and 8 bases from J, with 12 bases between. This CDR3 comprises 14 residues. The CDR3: CAWSGAIGDSPLHF. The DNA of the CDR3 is TGTGCCTGGAGTGGAGCCATCGGGGATTCACCCCTCCACTTT.

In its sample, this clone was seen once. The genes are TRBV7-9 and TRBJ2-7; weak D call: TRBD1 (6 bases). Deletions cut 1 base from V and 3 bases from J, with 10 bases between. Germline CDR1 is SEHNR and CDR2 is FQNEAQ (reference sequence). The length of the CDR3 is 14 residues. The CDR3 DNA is TGTGCCAGCAGCTTAGGTGGACAGAGCTACGAGCAGTACTTC. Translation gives CASSLGGQSYEQYF.

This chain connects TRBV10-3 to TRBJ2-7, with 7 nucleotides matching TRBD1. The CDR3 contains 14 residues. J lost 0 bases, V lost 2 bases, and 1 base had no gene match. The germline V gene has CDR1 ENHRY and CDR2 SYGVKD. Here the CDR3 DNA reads TGTGCCATCAGTGAGGCAGGGGGCTCCTACGAGCAGTACTTC. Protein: CAISEAGGSYEQYF.

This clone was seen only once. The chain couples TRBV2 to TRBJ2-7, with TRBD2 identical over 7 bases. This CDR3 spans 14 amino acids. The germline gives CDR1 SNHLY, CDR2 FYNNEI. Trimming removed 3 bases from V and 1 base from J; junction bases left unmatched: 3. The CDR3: CASSEVGGSYEQYF. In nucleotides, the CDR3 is TGTGCCAGCAGTGAGGTCGGGGGGTCCTACGAGCAGTACTTC.

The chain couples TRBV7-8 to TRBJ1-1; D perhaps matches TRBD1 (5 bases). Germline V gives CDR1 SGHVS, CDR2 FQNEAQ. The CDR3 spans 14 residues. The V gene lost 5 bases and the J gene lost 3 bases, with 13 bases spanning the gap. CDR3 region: CASSPAGGDTEAFF. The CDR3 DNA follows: TGTGCCAGCAGCCCGGCCGGGGGAGACACTGAAGCTTTCTTT.

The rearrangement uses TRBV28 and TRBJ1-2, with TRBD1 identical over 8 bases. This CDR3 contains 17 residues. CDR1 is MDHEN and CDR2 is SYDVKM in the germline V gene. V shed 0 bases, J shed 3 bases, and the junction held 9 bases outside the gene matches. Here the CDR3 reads CASSLWGEGRGHYGYTF. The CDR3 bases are TGTGCCAGCAGTTTATGGGGAGAGGGCAGGGGGCACTATGGCTACACCTTC.